These 29 T cell receptor beta chains originate from one sample sequenced in a study of vaccination and CD4 T cells after COVID-19. As for treatment: 10-day PBMC culture with coronavirus spike peptide pools or control peptides (ViraFEST assay). CD4+ T cells of the unexposed donor were collected before the COVID-19 pandemic (2011-2018). Cultured CD4+ T-cell DNA underwent Oncomine TCR Beta short-read sequencing. Each CDR3 protein gets one entry after TCRdb re-called the PCR reads with MiXCR. Here the sample spans nearly 10,000 distinct CDR3 sequences, roughly two fifths being singletons. No antigens are known for them. The sample consisted of CD4+ T cells from blood, cultured in vitro. These receptor sequences come from a human donor in good health.

The V and J genes are TRBV7-9 and TRBJ1-2; no reliable D call. V dropped 0 bases and J dropped 5 bases, with 13 bases sitting between them. There are 15 residues in the CDR3. Germline lookup yields CDR1 SEHNR and CDR2 FQNEAQ (reference sequence). DNA for the CDR3: TGTGCCAGCAGCTTAGCGCTCGGGTTCGAGTATGGCTACACCTTC. Translated, it gives CASSLALGFEYGYTF.

This clonotype came up a few times. The genes are TRBV27 and TRBJ1-1; D is undetermined. V lost 2 bases and J 3 bases, leaving 13 bases between the germline ends. Germline V gene lookup returns CDR1 MNHEY and CDR2 SMNVEV (reference sequence). The CDR3 is made up of 15 amino acids. The CDR3: CASSLVPAGDTEAFF. The CDR3 nucleotides read TGTGCCAGCAGTTTAGTCCCAGCTGGGGACACTGAAGCTTTCTTT.

The rearrangement uses TRBV9 and TRBJ2-2; a possible D gene is TRBD2 (5 bases). The CDR3 is 16 amino acids. CDR1 SGDLS and CDR2 YYNGEE come from the germline V gene. V lost 0 bases, J lost 5 bases, and 14 bases lay in between. The CDR3 sequence: CASSVAPPWETGELFF. CDR3 nucleotides: TGTGCCAGCAGCGTAGCCCCACCATGGGAGACCGGGGAGCTGTTTTTT.

The J gene is TRBJ1-1, the V gene TRBV12-3 or TRBV12-4; the D is unclear. V lost 3 bases and J 1 base, leaving 6 bases between the germline ends. This CDR3 spans 13 amino acids. This chain's CDR3 is CASSFEANTEAFF. The CDR3 DNA reads as TGTGCCAGCAGTTTTGAGGCGAACACTGAAGCTTTCTTT.

This clonotype was observed a handful of times. For the CDR3, the DNA is TGTGCCAGCAGCTTATATGGGGTCGGTAACTATGGCTACACCTTC. The encoded protein is CASSLYGVGNYGYTF. The V call is TRBV7-2, the J call TRBJ1-2; no reliable D call. The CDR3 has 15 residues. Per the germline V gene, CDR1 is SGHTA and CDR2 is FQGNSA. Trimming left V 2 bases short and J 1 base short, with 11 bases between.

This chain uses TRBV7-2 with TRBJ2-7; D may be TRBD1 (5 bases). Trimming left V 4 bases short and J 4 bases short, with 17 bases between. Germline V lookup: CDR1 SGHTA, CDR2 FQGNSA. This CDR3 contains 15 residues. CDR3: CASSWLGQAGYEQYF. The CDR3 DNA reads as TGTGCCAGCAGCTGGCTCGGACAAGCCGGTTACGAGCAGTACTTC.

This clonotype has more than one count but fewer than ten. The V call is TRBV19, the J call TRBJ1-1, with 7 bases aligning to TRBD1. Trimming removed 5 bases from V and 8 bases from J; junction bases left unmatched: 8. Per the germline V gene, CDR1 is LNHDA and CDR2 is SQIVND (reference sequence). The CDR3 has 13 residues. CDR3 protein: CASSVQTGQEAFF. The CDR3 nucleotides are TGTGCCAGTAGTGTTCAGACAGGGCAGGAAGCTTTCTTT.

This sequence joins TRBV27 and TRBJ1-2; 9 bases match TRBD1. The V gene end was trimmed by 5 bases and the J gene end by 8 bases; junction bases not matched to a gene: 6. Germline CDR1 and CDR2: MNHEY and SMNVEV (reference sequence). This CDR3 has 13 residues. CDR3 in DNA: TGTGCCAGCAGTCACAGGGGGCGTGGGGGCTACACCTTC. This sequence encodes CASSHRGRGGYTF.

The chain links TRBV7-2 to TRBJ2-5; TRBD2 might be the D (5 bases). V lost 5 bases, J lost 5 bases, and 12 bases lay in between. The CDR3 runs to 13 residues. Germline values: CDR1 SGHTA, CDR2 FQGNSA. The CDR3 nucleotides are TGTGCCAGCAGCCCCCTACGGAGGGAGACCCAGTACTTC. Amino acids: CASSPLRRETQYF. Variable domain in full (rest from reference TRBV7-2 and TRBJ2-5): GAGVSQSPSNKVTEKGKDVELRCDPISGHTALYWYRQSLGQGLEFLIYFQGNSAPDKSGLPSDRFSAERTGGSVSTLTIQRTQQEDSAVYLCASSPLRRETQYFGPGTRLLVL.

The J gene is TRBJ2-1, the V gene TRBV7-9, with 7 bases identical to TRBD2. Germline loops: CDR1 SEHNR, CDR2 FQNEAQ (reference sequence). The V and J ends lost 1 base and 2 bases, in that order; junction bases with no gene match: 17. This CDR3 spans 20 amino acids. CDR3 residues: CASSLGPPGLSQLAYNEQFF. In DNA, the CDR3 is TGTGCCAGCAGCTTAGGTCCCCCGGGACTAAGTCAACTAGCCTACAATGAGCAGTTCTTC.

The gene calls are TRBV2 and TRBJ2-2; 8 bases agree with TRBD2. The CDR3 totals 17 residues. CDR1 and CDR2 from the germline V gene are SNHLY and FYNNEI. V gave up 7 bases and J gave up 4 bases; unmatched junction bases: 14. The CDR3 sequence: CASTHPPREGRTGELFF. The CDR3 nucleotides are TGTGCCAGCACCCATCCCCCCCGGGAGGGGCGCACCGGGGAGCTGTTTTTT.

In its sample, this clonotype was seen a few times. This chain uses TRBV7-9 with TRBJ1-1; weak D call: TRBD1 (6 bases). Germline V gene lookup returns CDR1 SEHNR and CDR2 FQNEAQ (reference sequence). V shed 6 bases and J shed 1 base, with 15 bases lying between them. The CDR3 totals 15 residues. The CDR3 reads CASRSSGAENTEAFF. The CDR3 DNA sequence: TGTGCCAGCAGGTCTTCGGGGGCGGAGAACACTGAAGCTTTCTTT.

This clonotype was picked up a small number of times. V usage is TRBV7-8 and J usage is TRBJ2-1; no clear D gene. CDR3 length: 13 residues. The germline V gene encodes CDR1 SGHVS and CDR2 FQNEAQ. V gave up 3 bases and J gave up 9 bases, with 12 bases separating them. CDR3 sequence (DNA): TGTGCCAGCAGCTTTGTGGACCAGCTTGAGCAGTTCTTC. Its protein is CASSFVDQLEQFF.

This clonotype was seen a few times. The rearrangement uses TRBV20-1 and TRBJ1-1; D not certain. Germline CDR1 is DFQATT and CDR2 is SNEGSKA (reference sequence). The CDR3 is 13 residues long. V gave up 6 bases and J gave up 8 bases, with 19 bases separating them. CDR3 region: CSAPMTYSGEAFF. CDR3 DNA sequence: TGCAGTGCACCGATGACCTACTCGGGGGAAGCTTTCTTT.

J is TRBJ2-1 and V is TRBV11-2; D is perhaps TRBD2 (6 bases). CDR3 size: 15 residues. CDR1 and CDR2 from the germline V gene are SGHAT and FQNNGV. The V end was cut by 5 bases, the J end by 2 bases, with 13 bases between. The CDR3 sequence is CASSTRLVAYNEQFF. The CDR3 coding sequence is TGTGCCAGCAGCACCCGACTAGTAGCCTACAATGAGCAGTTCTTC.

This sequence joins TRBV7-2 and TRBJ2-1; 7 bases align to TRBD2. Per the germline V gene, CDR1 is SGHTA and CDR2 is FQGNSA. The CDR3 runs 14 residues. With V trimmed by 5 bases and J by 4 bases, 5 bases remained unmatched. The CDR3 is CASSLPGGYNEQFF. DNA for the CDR3: TGTGCCAGCAGCCTACCGGGGGGTTACAATGAGCAGTTCTTC.

The rearrangement joins TRBV6-2 or TRBV6-3 to TRBJ1-1; unclear D gene. Trimming took off 2 bases at V and 4 bases at J, with 14 bases between the two ends. Germline loops: CDR1 MNHEY, CDR2 SVGEGT. The CDR3 loop spans 15 amino acids. The CDR3 loop is CASSYTPPTGTEAFF. CDR3 in DNA: TGTGCCAGCAGTTACACCCCACCGACGGGCACTGAAGCTTTCTTT.

The chain carries TRBV4-2 and TRBJ1-1; TRBD1 aligns across 7 bases. This CDR3 region has 14 residues. The V and J ends lost 0 bases and 6 bases, in that order; junction bases with no gene match: 4. Germline V gene data show CDR1 as LGHNA and CDR2 as YNFKEQ. The CDR3 spells CASSQENRGPEAFF. The CDR3 DNA reads TGTGCCAGCAGCCAAGAAAACAGGGGTCCTGAAGCTTTCTTT.

The rearrangement uses TRBV24-1 and TRBJ1-2; no definite D call. This CDR3 region has 15 residues. Per the germline V gene, CDR1 is KGHDR and CDR2 is SFDVKD. Trimming removed 8 bases from V and 5 bases from J, with 20 bases in between. DNA of the CDR3: TGTGCCACCACCCTTGCCCGGGCGGTGTCGTATGGCTACACCTTC. It encodes CATTLARAVSYGYTF.

This clonotype came up a few times. The chain couples TRBV7-6 to TRBJ2-2, with D unresolved. The length of the CDR3 is 13 residues. The germline V gene has CDR1 SGHVS and CDR2 FNYEAQ. Trimming took off 0 bases at V and 8 bases at J, with 7 bases between the two ends. For the CDR3, the DNA is TGTGCCAGCAGCTTAGCGAAGTCTGGGGAGCTGTTTTTT. Encoded protein: CASSLAKSGELFF.

The CDR3 DNA is TGTGCCTGCGCGGACATCCGGAACACTGAAGCTTTCTTT. Protein sequence: CACADIRNTEAFF. The chain combines TRBV30 with TRBJ1-1, with D perhaps matching TRBD1 (5 bases). Trimming cost V 6 bases and J 1 base, with 12 bases left between them. The CDR3 contains 13 residues. In germline, CDR1 is GTSNPN, CDR2 SVGIG (reference sequence). The full variable domain, completed using reference TRBV30 and TRBJ1-1, is SQTIHQWPATLVQPVGSPLSLECTVEGTSNPNLYWYRQAAGRGLQLLFYSVGIGQISSEVPQNLSASRPQDRQFILSSKKLLLSDSGFYLCACADIRNTEAFFGQGTRLTVV.

CDR3 in DNA: TGTGCCAGCAGCCCCCGTGAGGCTTTTGGGAACACTGAAGCTTTCTTT. It encodes CASSPREAFGNTEAFF. This chain joins TRBV9 and TRBJ1-1; D gene unclear. The CDR3 contains 16 residues. Germline V gene data show CDR1 as SGDLS and CDR2 as YYNGEE. Trimming shortened V by 4 bases and J by 1 base, and 17 bases separated the two germline ends.

V is TRBV19 and J is TRBJ2-7; no definite D call. Trimming took off 5 bases at V and 10 bases at J, with 15 bases between the two ends. CDR3 length equals 12 residues. Looked up from germline, CDR1 is LNHDA and CDR2 is SQIVND (reference sequence). The CDR3 loop is CASSDTQRKQYF. CDR3 sequence (DNA): TGTGCCAGTAGTGACACGCAACGGAAACAGTACTTC.

This sequence joins TRBV6-1 and TRBJ1-1; D is possibly TRBD1 (6 bases). Trimming cost V 6 bases and J 3 bases, with 8 bases left between them. This CDR3 has 12 amino acids. Germline values: CDR1 MNHNS, CDR2 SASEGT. Here the CDR3 reads CASRRGDTEAFF. CDR3 DNA: TGTGCCAGCAGGAGGGGGGACACTGAAGCTTTCTTT.

Worth noting for this clonotype: A read error may account for a junction end that differs from germline. This chain connects TRBV5-1 to TRBJ2-1, with D tentatively TRBD1 (6 bases). The CDR3 has 15 residues. Germline V lookup: CDR1 SGHRS, CDR2 YFSETQ. In nucleotides, the CDR3 is TGCGCCAGCAGCTTTGGGGGCAGCTCCTACAATGAGCAGTCCTTC. This codes for CASSFGGSSYNEQSF.

This clonotype showed up just a few times. This chain joins TRBV6-1 and TRBJ1-6; 9 bases are a match to TRBD1. CDR1 is MNHNS and CDR2 is SASEGT in the germline V gene. Trimming took 8 bases from V and 7 from J; bases not matched to a gene: 0. The CDR3 has 12 residues. CDR3 sequence: CASGQGNSPLHF. For the CDR3, the DNA is TGTGCCAGCGGACAGGGGAATTCACCCCTCCACTTT.

The gene calls are TRBV27 and TRBJ1-2; 7 positions agree with TRBD1. After removal of 6 bases from V and 1 base from J, the junction contained 14 bases not matched to a gene. Germline CDR1 is MNHEY and CDR2 is SMNVEV (reference sequence). This CDR3 is built from 17 residues. The CDR3 DNA sequence: TGTGCCAGCAGCGGCAGGGGGTTTGATGGTTATAACTATGGCTACACCTTC. Its protein product is CASSGRGFDGYNYGYTF.

J is TRBJ1-5 and V is TRBV6-1, with 7 bases lining up with TRBD1. In germline, CDR1 is MNHNS, CDR2 SASEGT. V lost 6 bases and J lost 4; bases outside the gene matches: 9. CDR3 length: 15 residues. The CDR3 DNA follows: TGTGCCAGCAGACGGACAGGCAATAGGAATCAGCCCCAGCATTTT. As protein: CASRRTGNRNQPQHF.

This clonotype was detected a few times. The rearrangement uses TRBV11-3 and TRBJ2-2, with D possibly being TRBD1 (5 bases). The CDR3 loop spans 14 amino acids. Germline V gene lookup returns CDR1 SGHNT and CDR2 YENEEA. Trimming took 6 bases from V and 5 from J, leaving 13 bases between them. The chain's CDR3 is CASSGAGITGELFF. The CDR3 coding sequence is TGTGCCAGCAGTGGGGCAGGGATAACCGGGGAGCTGTTTTTT.